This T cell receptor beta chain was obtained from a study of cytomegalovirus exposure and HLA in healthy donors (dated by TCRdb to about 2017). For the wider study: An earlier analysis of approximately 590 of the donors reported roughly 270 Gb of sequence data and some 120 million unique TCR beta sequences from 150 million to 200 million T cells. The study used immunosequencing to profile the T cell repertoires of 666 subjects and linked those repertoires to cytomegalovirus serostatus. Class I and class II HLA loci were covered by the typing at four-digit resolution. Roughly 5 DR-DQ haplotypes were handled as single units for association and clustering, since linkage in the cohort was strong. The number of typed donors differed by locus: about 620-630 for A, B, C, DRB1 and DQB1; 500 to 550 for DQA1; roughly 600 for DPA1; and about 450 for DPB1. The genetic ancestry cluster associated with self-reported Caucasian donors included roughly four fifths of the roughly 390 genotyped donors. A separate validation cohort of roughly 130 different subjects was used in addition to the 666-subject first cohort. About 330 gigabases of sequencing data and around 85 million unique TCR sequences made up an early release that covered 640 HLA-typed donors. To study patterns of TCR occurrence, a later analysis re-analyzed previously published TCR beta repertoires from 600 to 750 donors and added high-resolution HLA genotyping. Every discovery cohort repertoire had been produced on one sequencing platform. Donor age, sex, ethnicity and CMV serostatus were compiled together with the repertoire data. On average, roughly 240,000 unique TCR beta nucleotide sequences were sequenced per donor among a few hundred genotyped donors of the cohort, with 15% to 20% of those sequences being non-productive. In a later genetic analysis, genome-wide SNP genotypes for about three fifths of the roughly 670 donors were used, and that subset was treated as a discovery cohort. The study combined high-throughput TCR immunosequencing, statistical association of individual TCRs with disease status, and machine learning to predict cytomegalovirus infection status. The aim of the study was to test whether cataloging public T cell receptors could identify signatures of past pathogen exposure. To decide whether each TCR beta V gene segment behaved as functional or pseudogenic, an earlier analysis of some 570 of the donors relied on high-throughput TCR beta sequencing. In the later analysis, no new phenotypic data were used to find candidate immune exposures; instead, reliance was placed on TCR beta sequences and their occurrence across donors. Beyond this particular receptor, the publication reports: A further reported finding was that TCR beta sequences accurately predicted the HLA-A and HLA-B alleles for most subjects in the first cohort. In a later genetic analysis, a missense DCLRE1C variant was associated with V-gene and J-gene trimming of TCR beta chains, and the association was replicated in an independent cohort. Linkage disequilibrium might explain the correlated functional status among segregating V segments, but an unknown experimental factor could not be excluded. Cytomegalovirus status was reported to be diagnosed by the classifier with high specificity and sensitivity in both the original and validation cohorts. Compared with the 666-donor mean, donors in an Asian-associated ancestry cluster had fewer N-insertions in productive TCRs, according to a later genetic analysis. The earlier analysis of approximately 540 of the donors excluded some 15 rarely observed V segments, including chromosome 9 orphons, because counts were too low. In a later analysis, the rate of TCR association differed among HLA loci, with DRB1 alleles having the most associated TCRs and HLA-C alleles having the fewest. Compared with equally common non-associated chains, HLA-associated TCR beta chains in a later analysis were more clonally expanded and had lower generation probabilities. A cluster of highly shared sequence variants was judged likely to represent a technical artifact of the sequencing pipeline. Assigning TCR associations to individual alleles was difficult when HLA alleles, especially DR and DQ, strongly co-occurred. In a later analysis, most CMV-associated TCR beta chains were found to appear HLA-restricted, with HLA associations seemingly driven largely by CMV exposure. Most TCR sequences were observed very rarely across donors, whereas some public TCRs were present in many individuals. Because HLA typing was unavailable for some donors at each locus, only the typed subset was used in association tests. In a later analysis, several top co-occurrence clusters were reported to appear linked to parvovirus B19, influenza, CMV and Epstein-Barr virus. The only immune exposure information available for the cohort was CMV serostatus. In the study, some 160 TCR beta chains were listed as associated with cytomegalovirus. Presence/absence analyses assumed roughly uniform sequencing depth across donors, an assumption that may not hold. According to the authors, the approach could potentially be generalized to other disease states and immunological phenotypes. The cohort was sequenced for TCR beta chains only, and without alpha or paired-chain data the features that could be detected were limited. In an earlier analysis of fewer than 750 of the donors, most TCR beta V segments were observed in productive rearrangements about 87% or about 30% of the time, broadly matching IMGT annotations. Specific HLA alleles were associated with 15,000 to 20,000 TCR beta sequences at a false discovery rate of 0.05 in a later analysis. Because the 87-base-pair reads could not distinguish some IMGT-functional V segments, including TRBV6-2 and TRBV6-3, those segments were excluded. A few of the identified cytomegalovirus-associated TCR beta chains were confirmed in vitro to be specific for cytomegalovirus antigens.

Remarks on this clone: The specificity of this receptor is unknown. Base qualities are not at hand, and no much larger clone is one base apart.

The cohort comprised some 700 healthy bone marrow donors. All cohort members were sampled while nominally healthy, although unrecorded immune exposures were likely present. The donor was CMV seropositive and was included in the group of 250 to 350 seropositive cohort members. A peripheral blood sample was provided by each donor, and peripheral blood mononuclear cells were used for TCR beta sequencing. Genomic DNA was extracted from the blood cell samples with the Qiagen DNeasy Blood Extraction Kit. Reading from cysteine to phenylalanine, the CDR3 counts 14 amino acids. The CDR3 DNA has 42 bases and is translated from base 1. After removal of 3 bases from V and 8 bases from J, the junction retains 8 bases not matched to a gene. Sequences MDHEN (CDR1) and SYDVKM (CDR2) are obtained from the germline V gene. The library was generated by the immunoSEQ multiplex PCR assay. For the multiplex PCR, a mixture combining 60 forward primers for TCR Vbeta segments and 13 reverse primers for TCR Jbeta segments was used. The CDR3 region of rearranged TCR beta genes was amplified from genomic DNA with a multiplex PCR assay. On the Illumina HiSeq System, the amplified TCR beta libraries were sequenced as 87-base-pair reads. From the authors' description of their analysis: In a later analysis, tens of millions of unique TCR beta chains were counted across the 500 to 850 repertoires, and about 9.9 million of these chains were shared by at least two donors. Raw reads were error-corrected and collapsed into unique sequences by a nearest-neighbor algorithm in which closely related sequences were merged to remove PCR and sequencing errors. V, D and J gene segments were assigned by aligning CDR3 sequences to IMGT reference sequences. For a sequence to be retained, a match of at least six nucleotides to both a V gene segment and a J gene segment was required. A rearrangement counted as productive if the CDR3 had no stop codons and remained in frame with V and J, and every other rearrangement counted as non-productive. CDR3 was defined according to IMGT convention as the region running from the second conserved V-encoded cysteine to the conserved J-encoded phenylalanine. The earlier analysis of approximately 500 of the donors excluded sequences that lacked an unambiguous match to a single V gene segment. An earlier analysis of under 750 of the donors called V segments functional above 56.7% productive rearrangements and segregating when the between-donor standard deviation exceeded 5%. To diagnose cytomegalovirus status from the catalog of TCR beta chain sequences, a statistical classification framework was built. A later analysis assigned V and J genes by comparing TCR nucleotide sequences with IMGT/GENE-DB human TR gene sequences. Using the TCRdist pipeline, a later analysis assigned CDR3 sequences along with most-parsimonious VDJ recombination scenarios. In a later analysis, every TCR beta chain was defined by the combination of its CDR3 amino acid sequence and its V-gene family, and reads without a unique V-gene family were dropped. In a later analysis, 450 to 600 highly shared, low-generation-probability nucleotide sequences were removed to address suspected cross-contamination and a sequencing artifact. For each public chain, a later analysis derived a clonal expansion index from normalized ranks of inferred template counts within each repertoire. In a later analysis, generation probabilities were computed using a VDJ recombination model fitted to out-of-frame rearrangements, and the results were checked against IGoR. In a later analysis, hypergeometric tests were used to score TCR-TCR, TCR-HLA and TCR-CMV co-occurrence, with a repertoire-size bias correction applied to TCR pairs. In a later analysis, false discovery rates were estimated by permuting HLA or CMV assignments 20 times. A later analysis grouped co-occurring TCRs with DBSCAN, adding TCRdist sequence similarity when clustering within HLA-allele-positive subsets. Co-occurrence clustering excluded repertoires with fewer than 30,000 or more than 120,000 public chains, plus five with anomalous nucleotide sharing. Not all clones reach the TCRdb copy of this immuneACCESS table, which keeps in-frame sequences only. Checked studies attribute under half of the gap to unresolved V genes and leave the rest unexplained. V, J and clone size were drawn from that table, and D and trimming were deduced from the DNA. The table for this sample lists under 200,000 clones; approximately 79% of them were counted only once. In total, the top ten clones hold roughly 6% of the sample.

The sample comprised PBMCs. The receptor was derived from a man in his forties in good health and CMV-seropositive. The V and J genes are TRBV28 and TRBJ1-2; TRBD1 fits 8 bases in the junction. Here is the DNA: TGTGCCAGCAGTTTGTCGACAGGGGAGAGGGGCTACACCTTC. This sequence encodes CASSLSTGERGYTF.